The rows below give T cell receptor beta chains drawn from one sample of a study of blood T cells in healthy people across ages. In TCRdb, the 5' RACE reads were re-called with MiXCR into one record per CDR3 protein. The sample contains around 1,500,000 distinct CDR3 sequences, around 42% of which appear only once. The source material was blood. The source is a woman younger than 35 in good health. CDR3s include the opening cysteine and the closing phenylalanine or tryptophan. The D gene is left open where the match is weak. Clone size appears in some rows only: once, few, many, or a class for an expanded clone.

d_call	v_call	clone_size	j_call	cdr3_nt	cdr3_aa
NA	TRBV7-8	NA	TRBJ2-1	TGTGCCAGCAGCCTCACGCGGGACAGTCCCAATGAGCAGTTCTTC	CASSLTRDSPNEQFF
NA	TRBV5-1	NA	TRBJ1-2	TGCGCCAGCAGCTCCGGCCAAATAAGGACAGTAAACTATGGCTACACCTTC	CASSSGQIRTVNYGYTF
NA	TRBV4-1	many	TRBJ1-1	TGCGCCAGCAGCTCAGGGGCTGAAGCTTTCTTT	CASSSGAEAFF
TRBD1	TRBV5-1	few	TRBJ1-1	TGCGCCAGCGGACAGGGTCGTGGCACTGAAGCTTTCTTT	CASGQGRGTEAFF
NA	TRBV10-3	many	TRBJ1-2	TGTGCCATCAGTGCCGACAGGCTTTACACCTTC	CAISADRLYTF
NA	TRBV6-5	few	TRBJ2-3	TGTGCCAGCAGTTACTCTGGCTGGCAGGCATCTAGCACAGATACGCAGTATTTT	CASSYSGWQASSTDTQYF
NA	TRBV20-1	few	TRBJ2-1	TGCAGTGCTGGCGAGGCGCGGGTAGCCTACAATGAGCAGTTCTTC	CSAGEARVAYNEQFF
NA	TRBV21-1	NA	TRBJ2-7	TGTGCCAGCAGCAAGATAGATGAGCAGTACTTC	CASSKIDEQYF
TRBD1	TRBV20-1	NA	TRBJ2-7	TGCAGTGCTAGAGAGGGACAGGGTGTGTACGAGCAGTACTTC	CSAREGQGVYEQYF
NA	TRBV20-1	few	TRBJ2-1	TGCAGTGCTAGTTCTCTGTTACGGGACTCCTACAATGAGCAGTTCTTC	CSASSLLRDSYNEQFF
NA	TRBV12-3/TRBV12-4	few	TRBJ1-5	TGTGCCAGCAGTACGCAGGGTTGGAGCAATCAGCCCCAGCATTTT	CASSTQGWSNQPQHF
NA	TRBV5-6	NA	TRBJ1-2	TGTGCCAGCAGCTTTGGTGTGGGACGGGGATACTATGGCTACACCTTC	CASSFGVGRGYYGYTF
NA	TRBV6-1	NA	TRBJ2-3	TGTGCCAGCACCCAAATCAGGGCGGCCAGCACAGATACGCAGTATTTT	CASTQIRAASTDTQYF
NA	TRBV3-1	few	TRBJ2-7	TGTGCCAGCAGCCAAGAAGGGCGGGACAGACCTAACGAGCAGTACTTC	CASSQEGRDRPNEQYF
NA	TRBV7-2	many	TRBJ2-3	TGTGCCAGCAGCTCCCGCGGTACGCAGTATTTT	CASSSRGTQYF
TRBD1	TRBV7-7	NA	TRBJ2-7	TGTGTTAGCAGCCCCGGGACAGGGACCTACGAGCAGTACTTC	CVSSPGTGTYEQYF
TRBD1	TRBV6-2/TRBV6-3	few	TRBJ2-3	TGTGCCAGCAGACCAGACAGGGTGGTAGATACGCAGTATTTT	CASRPDRVVDTQYF
TRBD1	TRBV6-6	NA	TRBJ1-1	TGTGCCAGCACCCTAGGGGGCGGATTTTACACTGAAGCTTTCTTT	CASTLGGGFYTEAFF
TRBD1	TRBV6-1	NA	TRBJ1-5	TGTGCCAGCACTAAAACCGGGACAGGACCCAATCAGCCCCAGCATTTT	CASTKTGTGPNQPQHF
TRBD2	TRBV20-1	NA	TRBJ2-1	TGCAGTGCTGTAGCGGGCAACTCCTACAATGAGCAGTTCTTC	CSAVAGNSYNEQFF
NA	TRBV12-3/TRBV12-4	few	TRBJ2-7	TGTGCCAGCAGTCCCCCGGAGGGCAGTATGTACGAGCAGTACTTC	CASSPPEGSMYEQYF
TRBD1	TRBV4-1	many	TRBJ1-2	TGCGCCAGCAGCCAAGAGGGGAGACAGGGGTCCGCAAAGGGACCAAACAACTATGGCTACACCTTC	CASSQEGRQGSAKGPNNYGYTF
NA	TRBV20-1	once	TRBJ1-1	TGCAGTGCTAGAAGGGCTCCAAACACTGAAGCTTTCTTT	CSARRAPNTEAFF
NA	TRBV4-1	NA	TRBJ2-1	TGCGCCAGCAGCCAAGATCTGGTCTACAATGAGCAGTTCTTC	CASSQDLVYNEQFF
TRBD2	TRBV29-1	few	TRBJ2-7	TGCAGCACGATTGGGGGGGGGAAGCACAACTACGAGCAGTACTTC	CSTIGGGKHNYEQYF
NA	TRBV5-6	once	TRBJ2-1	TGTGCCAGCAGCTTAGGGACGCTCGTCTACAATGAGCAGTTCTTC	CASSLGTLVYNEQFF